These 17 T cell receptor beta chains were sequenced from one sample in a study of T cell responses to AZD1222 COVID-19 vaccine. Clones were sequenced by immunoSEQ multiplex PCR, and TCRdb holds only the in-frame ones, with some missing. The sample holds about 140,000 clones; about nine tenths are singletons and the top ten take roughly 3.1%. Sequences were derived from peripheral blood, sampled on day 0 of AZD1222 vaccination. These receptors all stem from an adult in good health.

The chain recombines TRBV10-3 with TRBJ1-5, with TRBD1 as a possible D gene (5 bases). V was trimmed by 0 bases and J by 6 bases, leaving 6 bases between them. Germline CDR1 and CDR2: ENHRY and SYGVKD. The CDR3 is 13 residues long. In DNA, the CDR3 is TGTGCCATCAGTGAGTCGGGGGGTCAGCCCCAGCATTTT. Protein sequence: CAISESGGQPQHF.

The J gene is TRBJ1-3, the V gene TRBV27, with TRBD1 identical over 7 bases. In germline, CDR1 is MNHEY, CDR2 SMNVEV (reference sequence). This CDR3 comprises 15 residues. Trimming at V came to 3 bases and at J to 7 bases, leaving 9 bases not matched to a gene. The CDR3 DNA follows: TGTGCCAGCAGTTTGAGGGGACAGCTCGACAACACCATATATTTT. It yields the protein CASSLRGQLDNTIYF.

The chain couples TRBV9 to TRBJ2-6; maybe TRBD1 (5 bases). The CDR3 runs 20 residues. The V gene lost 0 bases and the J gene lost 0 bases, with 19 bases spanning the gap. CDR1 is SGDLS, CDR2 YYNGEE, per germline. The CDR3 here is CASSVVGATPSLSGANVLTF. Here the CDR3 DNA reads TGTGCCAGCAGCGTAGTTGGGGCCACCCCTTCCCTCTCTGGGGCCAACGTCCTGACTTTC.

This clone was counted a single time. The chain employs TRBV28 and TRBJ2-1; TRBD1 aligns across 10 bases. The CDR3 has 15 amino acids. Germline assignment: CDR1 MDHEN and CDR2 SYDVKM. As DNA, the CDR3 is TGTGTTTCGTCCTCTCTGGACAGGGGGAGAAATGAGCAGTTCTTC. It encodes CVSSSLDRGRNEQFF. Together with reference TRBV28 and TRBJ2-1, the CDR3 gives the full variable domain: DVKVTQSSRYLVKRTGEKVFLECVQDMDHENMFWYRQDPGLGLRLIYFSYDVKMKEKGDIPEGYSVSREKKERFSLILESASTNQTSMYLCVSSSLDRGRNEQFFGPGTRLTVL.

V usage is TRBV11-3 and J usage is TRBJ1-5, with D hard to call. Trimming removed 4 bases at V and 0 bases at J, with 10 bases between. Germline V CDR1 and CDR2: SGHNT, YENEEA. This CDR3 is built from 15 residues. In DNA, the CDR3 is TGTGCCAGCAGCTGGACGGACGATAGCAATCAGCCCCAGCATTTT. Residues: CASSWTDDSNQPQHF.

V is TRBV28 and J is TRBJ2-1, with 7 bases aligning to TRBD1. V shed 5 bases, J shed 10 bases, and the junction held 5 bases outside the gene matches. The germline CDR1 and CDR2 sequences are MDHEN and SYDVKM. The CDR3 is 12 amino acids. The CDR3 loop reads CASSLTGKEQFF. CDR3 coding DNA: TGTGCCAGCAGTCTGACAGGGAAGGAGCAGTTCTTC. Looking up the rest from reference TRBV28 and TRBJ2-1 gives the full variable domain: DVKVTQSSRYLVKRTGEKVFLECVQDMDHENMFWYRQDPGLGLRLIYFSYDVKMKEKGDIPEGYSVSREKKERFSLILESASTNQTSMYLCASSLTGKEQFFGPGTRLTVL.

Here the CDR3 DNA reads TGTGCCAGCAGCTTAGGGGGTCCGAACACTGAAGCTTTCTTT. Its translation: CASSLGGPNTEAFF. The J gene is TRBJ1-1, the V gene TRBV7-2; no firm D call. The CDR3 sequence is 14 residues long. The germline V gene encodes CDR1 SGHTA and CDR2 FQGNSA. V shed 1 base and J shed 1 base, with 7 bases lying between them.

This chain joins TRBV27 and TRBJ1-1, with D possibly being TRBD1 (6 bases). Germline CDR1 reads MNHEY; CDR2 reads SMNVEV (reference sequence). V lost 5 bases to trimming and J lost 1 base, with 20 bases between them. The CDR3 length is 17 residues. The chain's CDR3 is CASSRSAPGAGNTEAFF. CDR3 bases: TGTGCCAGCAGTCGTTCTGCCCCGGGGGCAGGGAACACTGAAGCTTTCTTT.

V gene TRBV5-1 combines with J gene TRBJ2-7; 7 nucleotides match TRBD2. J lost 6 bases, V lost 2 bases, and 11 bases had no gene match. The CDR3 is 15 amino acids. The germline V gene has CDR1 SGHRS and CDR2 YFSETQ. CDR3 protein: CASSLSRDGGSEQYF. The CDR3 nucleotides read TGCGCCAGCAGCTTATCCCGGGACGGGGGGAGCGAGCAGTACTTC.

The V and J genes are TRBV27 and TRBJ1-2; 7 bases are a match to TRBD1. Germline CDR1 and CDR2: MNHEY and SMNVEV (reference sequence). This CDR3 comprises 15 residues. J was trimmed by 4 bases and V by 6 bases; bases with no gene match: 11. CDR3 amino acids: CASSHSGGVRYGYTF. DNA of the CDR3: TGTGCCAGCAGCCATTCAGGGGGGGTCCGCTATGGCTACACCTTC.

The chain carries TRBV19 and TRBJ2-3; 8 nucleotides line up with TRBD1. The CDR3 loop spans 14 amino acids. The ends lost 6 bases at V and 4 bases at J; junction bases unmatched: 6. Per the germline V gene, CDR1 is LNHDA and CDR2 is SQIVND (reference sequence). Here the CDR3 reads CASRPGGDADTQYF. CDR3 in DNA: TGTGCCAGTAGGCCAGGGGGCGACGCAGATACGCAGTATTTT.

The chain couples TRBV12-3 or TRBV12-4 to TRBJ2-1; D remains unclear. CDR3 size: 13 residues. Trimming cost V 0 bases and J 4 bases, with 4 bases left between them. This CDR3 is CASSLARYNEQFF. DNA for the CDR3: TGTGCCAGCAGTTTAGCGCGATACAATGAGCAGTTCTTC.

The chain links TRBV30 to TRBJ2-3; 7 bases are a match to TRBD2. This CDR3 comprises 16 residues. V dropped 2 bases and J dropped 2; count of bases not matched to a gene: 10. From germline, CDR1 is GTSNPN and CDR2 SVGIG (reference sequence). CDR3 sequence: CAWSTLAEGITDTQYF. CDR3 nucleotides: TGTGCCTGGAGTACCCTAGCGGAAGGTATCACAGATACGCAGTATTTT.

V gene TRBV21-1 combines with J gene TRBJ1-2; TRBD1 reflects the table's D call only, with no check against the DNA. TRBV21-1 is recorded as a pseudogene. This CDR3 has 15 amino acids. CDR3 amino acids: CASSKDGRGNYGYTF. CDR3 in DNA: TGTGCCAGCAGCAAAGATGGCAGGGGTAACTATGGCTACACCTTC.

V is TRBV6-5 and J is TRBJ1-6; D gene unclear. V was shortened by 7 bases and J by 9 bases, with 19 bases between the two germline ends. CDR3 length: 15 amino acids. The germline V gene has CDR1 MNHEY and CDR2 SVGAGI. This chain's CDR3 is CASNQAPDRGSPLHF. The DNA for the CDR3 is TGTGCCAGCAACCAGGCCCCCGACCGCGGTTCACCCCTCCACTTT.

V usage is TRBV9 and J usage is TRBJ2-2, with D perhaps TRBD1 or TRBD2 (5 bases each). With 3 bases removed from V and 6 bases from J, the gap between germline ends came to 12 bases. This CDR3 has 14 amino acids. In germline, CDR1 is SGDLS, CDR2 YYNGEE. The CDR3 nucleotides read TGTGCCAGCAGCGGGGACCATACTGCCGGGGAGCTGTTTTTT. Translation gives CASSGDHTAGELFF.

The gene calls are TRBV11-3 and TRBJ2-1; 8 bases match TRBD2. Trimming at V came to 6 bases and at J to 3 bases, leaving 13 bases not matched to a gene. CDR3 size: 17 residues. Germline CDR1 is SGHNT and CDR2 is YENEEA. CDR3 bases: TGTGCCAGCAGAGAACTAGCGGTCCCCTCGATCTACAATGAGCAGTTCTTC. Its protein is CASRELAVPSIYNEQFF.